A single sample is the source of the 3 T cell receptor beta chains below, sequenced in a study of graft-versus-host responses after intestinal transplantation. The assay was immunoSEQ multiplex PCR, and TCRdb's table has in-frame clones only and misses some. Among 130,000 or so clones, approximately 94% were seen once, and the ten largest hold roughly 0.15%. No antigen has been identified for these receptors. The sequenced sample was unstimulated CD4+ T cells sorted from spleen or lymph node cells, obtained before intestinal transplant. These receptor sequences come from a human donor who received an intestinal transplant.

V is TRBV19 and J is TRBJ1-4; TRBD1 might be the D (6 bases). The CDR3 has 15 residues. The ends were cut back, 1 base at V and 4 bases at J, with 10 bases in the middle. Germline CDR1 and CDR2: LNHDA and SQIVND (reference sequence). The CDR3 nucleotides read TGTGCCAGTAGTATAGTCAGGGGTAATAATGAAAAACTGTTTTTT. It encodes CASSIVRGNNEKLFF.

The genes are TRBV5-1 and TRBJ1-1, with D possibly matching TRBD1 (5 bases). Trimming removed 1 base at V and 0 bases at J, with 7 bases between. CDR1 and CDR2 from the germline V gene are SGHRS and YFSETQ. CDR3 length equals 14 residues. CDR3 in amino acids: CASSLRQMNTEAFF. As DNA, the CDR3 is TGCGCCAGCAGCTTGAGACAGATGAACACTGAAGCTTTCTTT.

The V gene is TRBV5-1, the J gene TRBJ2-7; 11 bases align to TRBD1. Germline CDR1 SGHRS, CDR2 YFSETQ. With 3 bases clipped from V and 6 bases from J, the junction kept 5 bases outside the gene matches. There are 14 residues in the CDR3. The CDR3 DNA sequence: TGCGCCAGCAGCTCCCCGGACAGGGGGCGCGAGCAGTACTTC. Protein: CASSSPDRGREQYF.